Shown below are 11 T cell receptor beta chains from a single sample sequenced in a study of T cell changes during pregnancy in multiple sclerosis. Sequenced by immunoSEQ multiplex PCR; TCRdb stores in-frame clones only, minus some. The repertoire holds just under 80,000 clones, just under 95% seen once, with around 0.7% in the top ten. Sequences were derived from peripheral blood, sampled in the second trimester of pregnancy. Receptors originate from a female donor in good health, enrolled as a control in a pregnancy study.

The chain is built from TRBV4-2 and TRBJ2-1; TRBD2 matches at 7 bases. CDR1 is LGHNA, CDR2 YNFKEQ, per germline. This CDR3 contains 14 residues. After removal of 5 bases from V and 5 bases from J, the junction contained 6 bases not matched to a gene. The CDR3 sequence is CASSRWGGNNEQFF. DNA for the CDR3: TGTGCCAGCAGCAGGTGGGGGGGAAACAATGAGCAGTTCTTC.

The chain couples TRBV27 to TRBJ2-1, with TRBD2 as a possible D gene (5 bases). Trimming took off 1 base at V and 9 bases at J, with 16 bases between the two ends. Germline CDR1 and CDR2: MNHEY and SMNVEV (reference sequence). CDR3 length: 15 residues. CDR3 in DNA: TGTGCCAGCAGTTTATATGGGGAAAACCGGGGTGAGCAGTTCTTC. Translated: CASSLYGENRGEQFF.

This rearrangement joins TRBV7-3 to TRBJ2-1; TRBD2 aligns across 11 bases. CDR1 and CDR2 from the germline V gene are SGHTA and FQGTGA. The V and J ends lost 6 bases and 0 bases, in that order; junction bases with no gene match: 16. The length of the CDR3 is 20 residues. The CDR3 DNA follows: TGTGCCAGCAGTCCACTAGCGGGGGTTGATGCCAGCACCTCCTACAATGAGCAGTTCTTC. This translates into CASSPLAGVDASTSYNEQFF.

This clone appeared a single time. The CDR3: CASRTWGERVHYEQYF. DNA of the CDR3: TGTGCCAGCCGGACGTGGGGGGAACGGGTCCACTACGAGCAGTACTTC. This sequence joins TRBV11-2 and TRBJ2-7; D is perhaps TRBD2 (6 bases). The V and J ends lost 8 bases and 3 bases respectively, with 23 bases between them. CDR1 and CDR2 (germline): SGHAT, FQNNGV. This CDR3 region has 16 residues.

The chain has TRBV6-5 and TRBJ1-6, with D unresolved. This CDR3 contains 14 residues. CDR1 is MNHEY and CDR2 is SVGAGI in the germline V gene. V lost 6 bases, J lost 5 bases, and 11 bases lay in between. CDR3 sequence (DNA): TGTGCCAGCAGCCCCACACGAAATAATTCACCCCTCCACTTT. Translating gives CASSPTRNNSPLHF.

The rearrangement links TRBV18 to TRBJ2-3; no definite D call. Germline CDR1 and CDR2: KGHSH and LQKENI. The CDR3 loop spans 13 amino acids. The V end lost 6 bases, the J end lost 3 bases, and 10 bases lay between the germline ends. CDR3 amino acids: CASSLYGTDTQYF. CDR3 bases: TGTGCCAGCTCCTTGTACGGGACAGATACGCAGTATTTT.

The V call is TRBV7-2, the J call TRBJ1-1; possible D gene TRBD1, 5 bases. V was cut by 0 bases and J by 1 base, with 6 bases left in between. Germline V lookup: CDR1 SGHTA, CDR2 FQGNSA. There are 14 residues in the CDR3. CDR3 bases: TGTGCCAGCAGCTTAGCCGACAGGAACACTGAAGCTTTCTTT. Amino acids: CASSLADRNTEAFF.

CDR3 nucleotides: TGTGCCAGCTCACCACCCCGACAGGGGAGGAGTGAAAAACTGTTTTTT. It yields the protein CASSPPRQGRSEKLFF. The chain recombines TRBV18 with TRBJ1-4, with 8 bases lining up with TRBD1. This CDR3 region has 16 residues. Germline lookup yields CDR1 KGHSH and CDR2 LQKENI. Trimming took 0 bases from V and 7 from J; bases not matched to a gene: 7.

This chain joins TRBV10-3 and TRBJ1-3; a weak D match, TRBD1 (6 bases). This CDR3 is 14 amino acids long. Trimming removed 2 bases from V and 5 bases from J, with 10 bases in between. Germline CDR1 reads ENHRY; CDR2 reads SYGVKD. The DNA of the CDR3 is TGTGCCATCAGTGAGCGACAGGCGAGAAACACCATATATTTT. Its protein product is CAISERQARNTIYF.

The chain carries TRBV27 and TRBJ1-2, with D tentatively TRBD1 (6 bases). Between the trimmed V and J ends, which lost 5 bases and 8 bases, there was a span of 18 bases. Germline assignment: CDR1 MNHEY and CDR2 SMNVEV (reference sequence). The CDR3 has 14 amino acids. The CDR3 nucleotides are TGTGCCAGCAGTCCCTACAGGGCTGGTGAAGGCTACACCTTC. It yields the protein CASSPYRAGEGYTF.

The chain combines TRBV15 with TRBJ1-3; 8 bases align to TRBD1. CDR3 size: 18 residues. The germline CDR1 and CDR2 sequences are LNHNV and YYDKDF (reference sequence). The V and J ends lost 2 bases and 1 base, in that order; junction bases with no gene match: 10. The chain's CDR3 is CATSRWQGAMESGNTIYF. The DNA for the CDR3 is TGTGCCACCAGCAGATGGCAGGGGGCAATGGAATCTGGAAACACCATATATTTT.